This T cell receptor beta chain was documented in a study of human T cells and chemical hapten exposure. TCRdb used MiXCR to reprocess the RACE reads, holding one entry per CDR3 protein. The sample has roughly 380,000 distinct CDR3 sequences, more than 4.5% seen once; the top ten hold over 2%. This clonotype was observed many times. The CDR3 loop spans 13 amino acids. Germline V gene sequence: CDR1 MNHEY, CDR2 SVGEGT. V was cut by 2 bases and J by 2 bases, with 7 bases left in between. As for time point: patch test 1, 2 weeks after DPC sensitization. Treatment here: therapeutic diphenylcyclopropenone sensitization with weekly scalp DPC.

The material was whole blood, obtained in connection with sensitization to the hapten diphenylcyclopropenone (DPC). This chain links TRBV6-2 or TRBV6-3 with TRBJ2-7; D remains ambiguous. The receptor was derived from a woman aged 50 to 60 with alopecia areata. Some clones in this sample may be carry-over from other donors' samples. The CDR3 here is CASSYVAPYEQYF. For the CDR3, the DNA is TGTGCCAGCAGTTACGTGGCTCCCTACGAGCAGTACTTC.